This TCR beta chain was documented in a study of T-cell reconstitution after alpha-beta-depleted transplantation in children. This CDR3 region has 12 residues. Trimming shortened V by 10 bases and J by 2 bases, and 9 bases separated the two germline ends. Unique molecular identifiers were used in preparing the TCRbeta library. Via MiXCR, TCRdb re-called the PCR reads, giving one row per CDR3 protein. Among 450,000 to 600,000 distinct CDR3 sequences listed, around 20% were seen once. The material sequenced was PBMCs from the stem cell graft donor, taken from the stem cell graft. The chain joins TRBV12-3 or TRBV12-4 to TRBJ1-5; perhaps TRBD1 as D (5 bases). This receptor was taken from a human donor who donated a stem cell graft to a child with acute lymphoblastic leukemia. CDR3 DNA: TGTGCCATCGGGGGGGGCAATCAGCCCCAGCATTTT. It codes for CAIGGGNQPQHF.